The 26 T cell receptor beta chains reported below all come from one sample, sequenced in a study of beta chain features in type 1 diabetes. All of the isolated RNA was reverse transcribed, so expressed TCRB transcripts were sequenced. Here immunoSEQ multiplex PCR was the method, and the copy in TCRdb shows in-frame clones only, minus some. The data contain 450,000 to 600,000 clones, about 29% of them singletons. Material for sequencing was naive CD4+ T cells from blood. The receptors were gathered from a man younger than 35 in good health.

This clone was counted only a few times. This chain joins TRBV4-1 and TRBJ2-7; 10 bases line up with TRBD2. The CDR3 extends over 16 amino acids. Germline V CDR1 and CDR2: MGHRA, YSYEKL. The trim removed 4 bases at V and 6 bases at J, leaving 12 bases unmatched. CDR3 sequence: CASSPPLGLAGAEQYF. CDR3 DNA sequence: TGCGCCAGCAGCCCTCCCCTAGGGCTAGCGGGAGCCGAGCAGTACTTC.

This clone was counted between two and nine times. The rearrangement joins TRBV29-1 to TRBJ2-3; 10 bases line up with TRBD2. Per the germline V gene, CDR1 is SQVTM and CDR2 is ANQGSEA. V lost 1 base and J lost 4; bases outside the gene matches: 5. The CDR3 contains 15 residues. The CDR3 loop is CSVEGASGSADTQYF. CDR3 DNA: TGCAGCGTTGAAGGGGCTAGCGGGAGCGCAGATACGCAGTATTTT.

This clone has only one observation. CDR3 loop: CASSVAGGPTGELFF. The CDR3 bases are TGTGCCAGCAGCGTAGCGGGAGGGCCTACCGGGGAGCTGTTTTTT. The chain carries TRBV9 and TRBJ2-2; 8 bases are shared with TRBD2. CDR1 and CDR2 (germline): SGDLS, YYNGEE. J lost 5 bases, V lost 0 bases, and 3 bases had no gene match. The CDR3 contains 15 residues.

This clone was picked up a small number of times. At the DNA level, this CDR3 is encoded by other sequences in the same sample as well. The CDR3 region is CAISQSSYEQYF. CDR3 DNA: TGTGCCATCAGTCAGAGCTCCTACGAGCAGTACTTC. The J gene is TRBJ2-7, the V gene TRBV10-3; D not certain. Trimming left V 5 bases short and J 0 bases short, with 5 bases between. Germline CDR1 ENHRY, CDR2 SYGVKD. CDR3 size: 12 residues.

As to this clone: Its ends do not fully match the called genes, so a read error is possible. The chain employs TRBV9 and TRBJ1-6; D uncertain. CDR1 and CDR2 (germline): SGDLS, YYNGEE. The CDR3 loop spans 14 amino acids. The CDR3 DNA follows: TGTGCCAGCAGCGTAGAACCGAATAATTCACCCCCCCACTTT. This sequence encodes CASSVEPNNSPPHF.

This clone has just a few counts. V usage is TRBV25-1 and J usage is TRBJ2-1, with 9 bases identical to TRBD1. The junction had 11 bases not matched to a gene; V was cut back by 5 bases and J by 9 bases. CDR3 size: 15 residues. The germline V gene encodes CDR1 MGHDK and CDR2 SYGVNS. The CDR3 sequence: CASSMPGQGFREQFF. DNA for the CDR3: TGTGCCAGCAGTATGCCGGGACAGGGCTTTCGTGAGCAGTTCTTC.

The gene calls are TRBV28 and TRBJ1-1; D unclear. CDR3 size: 13 residues. Germline-derived CDR1 and CDR2 are MDHEN and SYDVKM. V shed 7 bases and J shed 5 bases, with 14 bases lying between them. CDR3 sequence (DNA): TGTGCCAGCACTGAGGGAATAAGGACTGAAGCTTTCTTT. Translation gives CASTEGIRTEAFF.

The chain links TRBV2 to TRBJ2-7, with D possibly being TRBD1 or TRBD2 (5 bases each). This CDR3 has 14 amino acids. The germline gives CDR1 SNHLY, CDR2 FYNNEI. Trimming cost V 2 bases and J 5 bases, with 13 bases left between them. CDR3 bases: TGTGCCAGCAGTGAATCGGGGCGGACCCACGAGCAGTACTTC. Its protein product is CASSESGRTHEQYF.

This clone has a handful of counts. This rearrangement joins TRBV4-1 to TRBJ1-4; D not resolved. This CDR3 contains 12 residues. V gave up 3 bases and J gave up 8 bases, with 7 bases separating them. Germline CDR1 and CDR2: MGHRA and YSYEKL. As DNA, the CDR3 is TGCGCCAGCAGCCAGGAAGGGGAAAAACTGTTTTTT. It is translated as CASSQEGEKLFF.

V is TRBV6-5 and J is TRBJ2-1; D is ambiguous. The germline V and J ends were trimmed by 6 bases and 8 bases, with 14 bases remaining between them. CDR1 and CDR2 (germline): MNHEY, SVGAGI. This CDR3 spans 13 amino acids. The CDR3 region has the DNA TGTGCCAGCAGCTGGATTGGGTCCGATGAGCAGTTCTTC. Its translation: CASSWIGSDEQFF.

The rearrangement joins TRBV10-3 to TRBJ2-5; a weak D match, TRBD2 (7 bases). Trimming shortened V by 2 bases and J by 5 bases, and 12 bases separated the two germline ends. The CDR3 has 14 residues. The germline V gene has CDR1 ENHRY and CDR2 SYGVKD. CDR3 amino acids: CAISEGGAPETQYF. The DNA of the CDR3 is TGTGCCATCAGTGAGGGGGGGGCCCCCGAGACCCAGTACTTC.

The gene calls are TRBV5-4 and TRBJ2-5; D is ambiguous. V was cut by 4 bases and J by 2 bases, with 12 bases left in between. Germline CDR1 and CDR2: SGHNT and YYREEE (reference sequence). The length of the CDR3 is 14 residues. The CDR3 coding sequence is TGTGCCAGCAGCCGTGGCGCTACACAAGAGACCCAGTACTTC. It translates to CASSRGATQETQYF.

V and J are TRBV4-1 and TRBJ1-2, with D maybe TRBD1 (5 bases). The ends were cut back, 4 bases at V and 8 bases at J, with 11 bases in the middle. Looked up from germline, CDR1 is MGHRA and CDR2 is YSYEKL. CDR3 length: 12 amino acids. CDR3 amino acids: CASSLQGYGYTF. The CDR3 DNA is TGCGCCAGCAGCCTTCAGGGTTACGGCTACACCTTC.

This clone was observed a handful of times. The gene calls are TRBV7-9 and TRBJ2-3; D gene unclear. Germline CDR1 SEHNR, CDR2 FQNEAQ (reference sequence). The CDR3 is 15 residues long. V shed 2 bases and J shed 0 bases, with 9 bases lying between them. The CDR3 DNA reads as TGTGCCAGCAGCTTAATTGCAACTAGCACAGATACGCAGTATTTT. It yields the protein CASSLIATSTDTQYF.

There are a few counts of this clone. The chain links TRBV2 to TRBJ2-1; the match to TRBD2 covers 14 bases. Germline V gives CDR1 SNHLY, CDR2 FYNNEI. This CDR3 contains 17 residues. The J segment lost 1 base and the V segment lost 7 bases, leaving 6 bases of the junction unmatched. For the CDR3, the DNA is TGTGCCAGCAAGCGGACTAGCGGGAGGTCGTCCTACAATGAGCAGTTCTTC. Translation: CASKRTSGRSSYNEQFF.

The chain couples TRBV9 to TRBJ1-5; D ambiguous. The CDR3 contains 14 residues. CDR1 and CDR2 from the germline V gene are SGDLS and YYNGEE. Trimming cost V 0 bases and J 0 bases, with 4 bases left between them. This chain's CDR3 is CASSVEPSNQPQHF. The CDR3 DNA reads as TGTGCCAGCAGCGTAGAGCCTAGCAATCAGCCCCAGCATTTT. Together with reference TRBV9 and TRBJ1-5, the CDR3 gives the full variable domain: DSGVTQTPKHLITATGQRVTLRCSPRSGDLSVYWYQQSLDQGLQFLIQYYNGEERAKGNILERFSAQQFPDLHSELNLSSLELGDSALYFCASSVEPSNQPQHFGDGTRLSIL.

V is TRBV19 and J is TRBJ2-1; D uncertain. Germline CDR1 and CDR2: LNHDA and SQIVND (reference sequence). Trimming took off 2 bases at V and 3 bases at J, with 8 bases between the two ends. This CDR3 contains 14 residues. The CDR3 loop reads CASSISRGYNEQFF. CDR3 in DNA: TGTGCCAGTAGTATATCGCGTGGCTACAATGAGCAGTTCTTC.

This clone showed up just once. V is TRBV15 and J is TRBJ1-1, with TRBD1 matching over 8 bases. The ends lost 6 bases at V and 10 bases at J; junction bases unmatched: 10. This CDR3 region has 13 residues. Germline V CDR1 and CDR2: LNHNV, YYDKDF (reference sequence). Here the CDR3 DNA reads TGTGCCACCAGATACTCCCAGGGGGCGGGAGCTTTCTTT. It codes for CATRYSQGAGAFF.

The J gene is TRBJ2-3, the V gene TRBV15; TRBD2 matches at 7 bases. Germline-derived CDR1 and CDR2 are LNHNV and YYDKDF (reference sequence). The CDR3 is 18 residues long. The V and J ends lost 1 base and 0 bases, in that order; junction bases with no gene match: 10. This CDR3 is CATSRVAGADSSTDTQYF. CDR3 bases: TGTGCCACCAGCAGAGTGGCGGGAGCGGATTCTAGCACAGATACGCAGTATTTT.

The gene calls are TRBV4-3 and TRBJ2-7; 7 bases line up with TRBD2. Trimming cost V 0 bases and J 12 bases; bases outside gene matches: 8. Germline CDR1 and CDR2: LGHNA and YSLEER. This CDR3 contains 13 residues. CDR3 amino acids: CASSQDRAGVTYF. CDR3 bases: TGCGCCAGCAGCCAAGATCGGGCGGGAGTTACGTACTTC.

The V gene is TRBV15, the J gene TRBJ2-5, with D tentatively TRBD1 (6 bases). The CDR3 covers 13 residues. Germline CDR1 LNHNV, CDR2 YYDKDF (reference sequence). Trimming shortened V by 4 bases and J by 5 bases, and 11 bases separated the two germline ends. The CDR3 reads CATSNTGLETQYF. CDR3 bases: TGTGCCACCAGCAATACAGGGCTGGAGACCCAGTACTTC.

The chain has TRBV18 and TRBJ2-5; 9 bases are a match to TRBD1. CDR3 length: 13 residues. Per the germline V gene, CDR1 is KGHSH and CDR2 is LQKENI. V shed 6 bases, J shed 5 bases, and the junction held 4 bases outside the gene matches. The CDR3 nucleotides are TGTGCCAGCTCTCTTGGACAGGGGGAGACCCAGTACTTC. Protein sequence: CASSLGQGETQYF.

The chain recombines TRBV18 with TRBJ2-5; no definite D call. The length of the CDR3 is 14 residues. The ends were cut back, 3 bases at V and 4 bases at J, with 12 bases in the middle. CDR1 is KGHSH and CDR2 is LQKENI in the germline V gene. The CDR3 loop reads CASSPYRGGETQYF. The DNA for the CDR3 is TGTGCCAGCTCACCTTACAGAGGTGGAGAGACCCAGTACTTC.

The sample holds a few counts of this clone. Other DNA sequences in the same sample also yield this CDR3. This chain joins TRBV5-1 and TRBJ2-1; D perhaps matches TRBD1 (6 bases). The germline CDR1 and CDR2 sequences are SGHRS and YFSETQ. The CDR3 covers 15 residues. Between the trimmed V and J ends, which lost 1 base and 0 bases, there was a span of 8 bases. DNA of the CDR3: TGCGCCAGCAGCTTGACAGGGAGCTCCTACAATGAGCAGTTCTTC. Amino acids: CASSLTGSSYNEQFF.

The chain couples TRBV25-1 to TRBJ2-7; D uncertain. The CDR3 sequence is 13 residues long. Trimming pared 2 bases from V and 1 base from J, leaving 6 bases between. Germline CDR1 is MGHDK and CDR2 is SYGVNS. For the CDR3, the DNA is TGTGCCAGCAGTGAACCAAGATCCTACGAGCAGTACTTC. Translating gives CASSEPRSYEQYF.

This clone has more than one count but fewer than ten. V is TRBV9 and J is TRBJ1-4, with a possible D match to TRBD1 (6 bases). The CDR3 extends over 17 amino acids. V was clipped by 0 bases and J by 0 bases, with 12 bases between them. Germline assignment: CDR1 SGDLS and CDR2 YYNGEE. The CDR3 bases are TGTGCCAGCAGCGTAGCTCAGGGGCGAGCAACTAATGAAAAACTGTTTTTT. It codes for CASSVAQGRATNEKLFF.